What follows is one T cell receptor beta chain and its context. No antigen is known for it. These data are taken from a study of vaccination and CD4 T cells after COVID-19. Study-wide background: The convalescents included six males and four females, and among them two were Hispanic while seven were Caucasian.

Study results and limitations: From roughly 21 to 40, the median of SARS-CoV-2-reactive clonotypes rose without reaching significance.

Cultured CD4+ T cell DNA underwent sequencing with the Oncomine TCR Beta short-read assay. DNA came from CD4+ T cells after culture. A single record per CDR3 protein comes from TCRdb applying MiXCR to the PCR reads. Of about 15,000 distinct CDR3 sequences detected, 26% appear once; the ten largest clones hold approximately 20%. CDR1 MRHNA and CDR2 SNTAGT come from the germline V gene. The J segment lost 2 bases and the V segment lost 6 bases, leaving 6 bases of the junction unmatched. The CDR3 contains 15 residues. As to treatment: roughly ten-day PBMC culture with coronavirus spike peptide pools or control peptides (ViraFEST assay). Before TCRs were sequenced, ViraFEST expanded antigen-specific T cells with peptide pools.

The receptor was isolated from a human donor with COVID-19. The J gene is TRBJ2-7, the V gene TRBV6-4, with 11 bases matching TRBD2. The sequenced material came from cultured CD4+ T cells from blood. DNA for the CDR3: TGTGCCAGCAGACCCACTAGCGGGGGAGCCTACGAGCAGTACTTC. This translates into CASRPTSGGAYEQYF.